The sequence of this TCR beta chain was determined in a study of CD8 T cells in Susac syndrome. The germline CDR1 and CDR2 sequences are LNHDA and SQIVND (reference sequence). The CDR3 is 15 residues long. V gave up 3 bases and J gave up 8 bases; unmatched junction bases: 10. Reverse transcription used roughly 0.45 to 1 ug RNA and random hexamers. TCRdb fed the immunoSEQ multiplex PCR reads into MiXCR, producing one record per CDR3 protein. The table shows more than 150,000 distinct CDR3 sequences, with 85% to 95% occurring only once. TEMRA cells were enriched by FACS, while CD8+ and CD4+ T cells were obtained through a negative isolation that was performed magnetically.

This rearrangement joins TRBV19 to TRBJ2-3; 8 bases agree with TRBD2. The clonotype originates from a human donor with multiple sclerosis. Sequencing used CD8+ T cells from PBMCs. For the CDR3, the DNA is TGTGCCAGTAGTATCAGGGGACTAGTGGGTGGTACGCAGTATTTT. It translates to CASSIRGLVGGTQYF.